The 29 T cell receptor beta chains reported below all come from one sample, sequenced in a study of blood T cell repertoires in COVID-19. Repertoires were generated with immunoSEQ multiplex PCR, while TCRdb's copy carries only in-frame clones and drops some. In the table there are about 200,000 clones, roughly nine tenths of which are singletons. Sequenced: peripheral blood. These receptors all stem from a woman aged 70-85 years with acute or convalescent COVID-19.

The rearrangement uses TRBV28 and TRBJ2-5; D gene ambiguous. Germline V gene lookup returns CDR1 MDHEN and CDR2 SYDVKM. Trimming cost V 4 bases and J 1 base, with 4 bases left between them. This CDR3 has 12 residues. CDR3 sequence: CASSSFQETQYF. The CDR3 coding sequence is TGTGCCAGCAGTTCCTTCCAAGAGACCCAGTACTTC.

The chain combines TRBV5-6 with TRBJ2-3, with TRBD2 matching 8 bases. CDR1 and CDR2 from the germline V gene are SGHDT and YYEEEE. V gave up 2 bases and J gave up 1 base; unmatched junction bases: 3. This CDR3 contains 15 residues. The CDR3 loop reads CASSFLAGRTDTQYF. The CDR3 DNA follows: TGTGCCAGCAGCTTTCTAGCGGGTCGCACAGATACGCAGTATTTT. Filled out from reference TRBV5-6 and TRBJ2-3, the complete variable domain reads DAGVTQSPTHLIKTRGQQVTLRCSPKSGHDTVSWYQQALGQGPQFIFQYYEEEERQRGNFPDRFSGHQFPNYSSELNVNALLLGDSALYLCASSFLAGRTDTQYFGPGTRLTVL.

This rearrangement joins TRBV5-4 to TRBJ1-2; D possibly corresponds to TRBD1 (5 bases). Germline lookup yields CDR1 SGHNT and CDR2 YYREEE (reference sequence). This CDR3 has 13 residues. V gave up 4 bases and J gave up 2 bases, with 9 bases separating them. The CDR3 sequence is CASSPDRNYGYTF. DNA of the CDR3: TGTGCCAGCAGCCCAGACAGAAACTATGGCTACACCTTC.

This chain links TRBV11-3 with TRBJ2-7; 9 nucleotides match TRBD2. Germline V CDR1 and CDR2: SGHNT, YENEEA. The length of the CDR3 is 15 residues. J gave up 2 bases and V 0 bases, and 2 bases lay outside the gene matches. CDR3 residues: CASSLESSGTYEQYF. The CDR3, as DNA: TGTGCCAGCAGCTTAGAGTCTAGCGGGACCTACGAGCAGTACTTC.

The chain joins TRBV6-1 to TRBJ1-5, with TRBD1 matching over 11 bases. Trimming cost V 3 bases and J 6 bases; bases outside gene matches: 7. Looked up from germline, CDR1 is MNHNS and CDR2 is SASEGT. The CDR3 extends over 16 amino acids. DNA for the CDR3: TGTGCCAGCAGTGATTGGGGACAGGGGGGGACTCAGCCCCAGCATTTT. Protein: CASSDWGQGGTQPQHF.

Here the CDR3 reads CASSRLQGGNYGANVLTF. DNA for the CDR3: TGTGCCAGCAGTCGACTACAGGGGGGAAATTATGGGGCCAACGTCCTGACTTTC. The rearrangement joins TRBV7-2 to TRBJ2-6; TRBD1 aligns across 8 bases. V gave up 6 bases and J gave up 3 bases; unmatched junction bases: 13. CDR1 is SGHTA, CDR2 FQGNSA, per germline. This CDR3 has 18 residues. Based on the CDR3 plus reference TRBV7-2 and TRBJ2-6, the full variable domain is GAGVSQSPSNKVTEKGKDVELRCDPISGHTALYWYRQSLGQGLEFLIYFQGNSAPDKSGLPSDRFSAERTGGSVSTLTIQRTQQEDSAVYLCASSRLQGGNYGANVLTFGAGSRLTVL.

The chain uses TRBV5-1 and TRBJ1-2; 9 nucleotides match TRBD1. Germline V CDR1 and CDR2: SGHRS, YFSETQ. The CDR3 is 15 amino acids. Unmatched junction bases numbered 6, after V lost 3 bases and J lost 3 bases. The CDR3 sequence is CASSYTTGGDYGYTF. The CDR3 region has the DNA TGCGCCAGCAGCTACACTACAGGGGGCGACTATGGCTACACCTTC.

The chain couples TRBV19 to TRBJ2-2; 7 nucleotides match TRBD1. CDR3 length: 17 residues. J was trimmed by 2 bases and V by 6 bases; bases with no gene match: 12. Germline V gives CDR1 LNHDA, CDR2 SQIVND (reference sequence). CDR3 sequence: CASSLFRDSGNTGELFF. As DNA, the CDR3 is TGTGCCAGTAGCCTTTTCCGGGACAGCGGTAACACCGGGGAGCTGTTTTTT.

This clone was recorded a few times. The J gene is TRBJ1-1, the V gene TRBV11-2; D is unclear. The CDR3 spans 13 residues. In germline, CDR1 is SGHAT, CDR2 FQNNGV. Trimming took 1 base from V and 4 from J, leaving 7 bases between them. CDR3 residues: CASSLGGPTEAFF. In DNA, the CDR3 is TGTGCCAGCAGCTTAGGAGGGCCCACTGAAGCTTTCTTT.

CDR3 sequence: CASSQSGQQYF. The CDR3 DNA reads TGCGCCAGCAGCCAAAGCGGACAGCAGTACTTC. This chain links TRBV5-1 with TRBJ2-7, with D tentatively TRBD2 (5 bases). V was pared by 4 bases and J by 8 bases, with 10 bases between. The CDR3 length is 11 residues. CDR1 and CDR2 from the germline V gene are SGHRS and YFSETQ.

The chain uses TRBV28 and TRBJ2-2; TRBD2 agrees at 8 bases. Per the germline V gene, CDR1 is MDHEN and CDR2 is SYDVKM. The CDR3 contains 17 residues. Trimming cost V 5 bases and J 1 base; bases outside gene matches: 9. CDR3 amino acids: CASSHGGSGENTGELFF. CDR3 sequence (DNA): TGTGCCAGCAGTCATGGGGGTAGCGGGGAGAACACCGGGGAGCTGTTTTTT.

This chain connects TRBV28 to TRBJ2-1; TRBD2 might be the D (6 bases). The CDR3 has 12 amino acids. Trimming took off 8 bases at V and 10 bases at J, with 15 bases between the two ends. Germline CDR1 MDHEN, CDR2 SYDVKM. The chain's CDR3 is CASHRGTREQFF. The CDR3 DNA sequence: TGTGCCAGCCACCGCGGGACTCGGGAGCAGTTCTTC.

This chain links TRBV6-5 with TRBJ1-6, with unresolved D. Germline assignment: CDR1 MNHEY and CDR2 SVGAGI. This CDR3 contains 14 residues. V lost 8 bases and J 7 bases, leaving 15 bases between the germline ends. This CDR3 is CASGSPDSNSPLHF. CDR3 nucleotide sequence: TGTGCCAGCGGATCCCCGGACTCCAATTCACCCCTCCACTTT.

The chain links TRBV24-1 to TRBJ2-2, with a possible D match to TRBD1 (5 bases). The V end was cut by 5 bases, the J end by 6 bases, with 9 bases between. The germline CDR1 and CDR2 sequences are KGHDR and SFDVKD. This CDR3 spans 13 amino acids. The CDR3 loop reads CATSGSGSGELFF. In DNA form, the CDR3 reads TGTGCCACCAGTGGTTCAGGGTCCGGGGAGCTGTTTTTT.

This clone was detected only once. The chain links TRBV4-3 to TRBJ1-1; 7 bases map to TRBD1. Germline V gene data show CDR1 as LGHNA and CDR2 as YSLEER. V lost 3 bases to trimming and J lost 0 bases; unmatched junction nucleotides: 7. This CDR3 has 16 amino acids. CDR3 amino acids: CASSHHPGQMNTEAFF. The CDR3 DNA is TGCGCCAGCAGCCACCACCCGGGACAGATGAACACTGAAGCTTTCTTT.

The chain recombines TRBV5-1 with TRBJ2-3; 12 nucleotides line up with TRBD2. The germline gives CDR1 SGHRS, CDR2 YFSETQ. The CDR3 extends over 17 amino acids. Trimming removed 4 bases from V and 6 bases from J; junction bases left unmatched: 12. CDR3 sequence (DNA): TGCGCCAGCAGCCTCGGACTAGCGGGGACCCCAGCGGATACGCAGTATTTT. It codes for CASSLGLAGTPADTQYF.

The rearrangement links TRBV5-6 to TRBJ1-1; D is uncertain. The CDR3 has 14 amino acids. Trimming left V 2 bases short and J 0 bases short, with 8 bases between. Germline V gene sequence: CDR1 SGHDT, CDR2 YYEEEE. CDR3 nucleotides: TGTGCCAGCAGCTTTGAGGGAATGAACACTGAAGCTTTCTTT. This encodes CASSFEGMNTEAFF.

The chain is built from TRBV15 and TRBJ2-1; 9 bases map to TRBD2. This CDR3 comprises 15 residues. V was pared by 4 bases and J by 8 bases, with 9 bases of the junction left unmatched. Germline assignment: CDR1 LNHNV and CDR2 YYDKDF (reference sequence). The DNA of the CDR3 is TGTGCCACCAGCATTAGCGGGAGATTTAGTGATGAGCAGTTCTTC. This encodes CATSISGRFSDEQFF.

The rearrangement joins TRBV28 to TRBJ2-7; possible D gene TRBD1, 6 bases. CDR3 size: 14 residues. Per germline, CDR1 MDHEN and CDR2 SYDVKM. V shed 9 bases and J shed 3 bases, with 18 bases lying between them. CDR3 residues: CAREVKGQFYEQYF. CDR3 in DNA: TGTGCCAGGGAGGTAAAAGGACAGTTCTACGAGCAGTACTTC.

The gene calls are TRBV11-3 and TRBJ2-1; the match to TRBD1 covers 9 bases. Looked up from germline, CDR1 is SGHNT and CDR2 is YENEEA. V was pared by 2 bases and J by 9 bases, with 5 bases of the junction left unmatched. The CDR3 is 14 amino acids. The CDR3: CASSLTGQGTEQFF. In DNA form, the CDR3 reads TGTGCCAGCAGCTTAACCGGACAGGGGACTGAGCAGTTCTTC.

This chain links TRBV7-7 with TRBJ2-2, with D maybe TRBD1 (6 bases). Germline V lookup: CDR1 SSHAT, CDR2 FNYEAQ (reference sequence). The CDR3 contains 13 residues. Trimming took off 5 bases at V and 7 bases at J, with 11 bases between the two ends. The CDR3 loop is CASSQDRNGELFF. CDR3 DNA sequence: TGTGCCAGCAGCCAGGACAGAAACGGGGAGCTGTTTTTT.

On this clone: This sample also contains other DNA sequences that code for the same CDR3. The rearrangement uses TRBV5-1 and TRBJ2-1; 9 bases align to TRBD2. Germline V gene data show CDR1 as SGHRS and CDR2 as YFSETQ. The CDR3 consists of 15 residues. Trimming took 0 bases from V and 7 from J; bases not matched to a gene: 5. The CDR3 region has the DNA TGCGCCAGCAGCTTGGGGCTAGCGGGAAGGAATGAGCAGTTCTTC. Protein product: CASSLGLAGRNEQFF.

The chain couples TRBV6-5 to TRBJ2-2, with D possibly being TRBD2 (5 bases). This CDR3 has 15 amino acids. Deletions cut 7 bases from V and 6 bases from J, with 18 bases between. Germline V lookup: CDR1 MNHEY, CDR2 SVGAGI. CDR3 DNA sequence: TGTGCCAGCAAATTATTGAGGGATGGAGCCGGGGAGCTGTTTTTT. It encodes CASKLLRDGAGELFF.

The CDR3 nucleotides are TGTGCCAGCAGCTTCAGCGGGGGAATTTACAATGAGCAGTTCTTC. As protein: CASSFSGGIYNEQFF. The V gene is TRBV7-9, the J gene TRBJ2-1, with 8 bases lining up with TRBD2. The CDR3 covers 15 residues. Germline CDR1 reads SEHNR; CDR2 reads FQNEAQ (reference sequence). Trimming took 3 bases from V and 4 from J; bases not matched to a gene: 5. The full variable domain, rest sourced from reference TRBV7-9 and TRBJ2-1, is DTGVSQNPRHKITKRGQNVTFRCDPISEHNRLYWYRQTLGQGPEFLTYFQNEAQLEKSRLLSDRFSAERPKGSFSTLEIQRTEQGDSAMYLCASSFSGGIYNEQFFGPGTRLTVL.

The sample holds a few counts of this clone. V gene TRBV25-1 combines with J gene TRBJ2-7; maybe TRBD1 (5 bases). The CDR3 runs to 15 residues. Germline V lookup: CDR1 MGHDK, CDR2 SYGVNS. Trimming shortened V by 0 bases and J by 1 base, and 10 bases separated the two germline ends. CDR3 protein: CASSEYVGDSYEQYF. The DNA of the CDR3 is TGTGCCAGCAGTGAATACGTAGGGGATTCCTACGAGCAGTACTTC.

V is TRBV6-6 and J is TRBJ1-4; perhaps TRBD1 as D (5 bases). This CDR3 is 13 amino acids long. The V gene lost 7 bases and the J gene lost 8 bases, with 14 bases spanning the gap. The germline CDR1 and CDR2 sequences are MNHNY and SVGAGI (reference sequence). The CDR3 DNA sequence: TGTGCCAGCATCCGCGGCCAGGGAGAAAAACTGTTTTTT. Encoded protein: CASIRGQGEKLFF.

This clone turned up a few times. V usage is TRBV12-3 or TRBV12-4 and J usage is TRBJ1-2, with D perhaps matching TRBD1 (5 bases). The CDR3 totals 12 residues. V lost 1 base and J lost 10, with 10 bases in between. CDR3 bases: TGTGCCAGCAGTTTAGTTTCAGGGCACTACACCTTC. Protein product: CASSLVSGHYTF.

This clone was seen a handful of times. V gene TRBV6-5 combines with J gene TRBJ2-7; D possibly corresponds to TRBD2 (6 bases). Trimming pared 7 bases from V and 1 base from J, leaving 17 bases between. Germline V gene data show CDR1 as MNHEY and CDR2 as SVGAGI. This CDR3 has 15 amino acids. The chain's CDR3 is CASKFGRDESYEQYF. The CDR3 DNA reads TGTGCCAGCAAGTTCGGGCGGGACGAATCCTACGAGCAGTACTTC.

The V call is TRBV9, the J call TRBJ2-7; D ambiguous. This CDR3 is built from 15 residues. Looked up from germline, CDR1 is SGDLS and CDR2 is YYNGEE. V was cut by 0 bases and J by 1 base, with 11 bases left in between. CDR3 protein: CASSVGIEASYEQYF. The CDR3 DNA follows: TGTGCCAGCAGCGTAGGGATAGAGGCATCCTACGAGCAGTACTTC.